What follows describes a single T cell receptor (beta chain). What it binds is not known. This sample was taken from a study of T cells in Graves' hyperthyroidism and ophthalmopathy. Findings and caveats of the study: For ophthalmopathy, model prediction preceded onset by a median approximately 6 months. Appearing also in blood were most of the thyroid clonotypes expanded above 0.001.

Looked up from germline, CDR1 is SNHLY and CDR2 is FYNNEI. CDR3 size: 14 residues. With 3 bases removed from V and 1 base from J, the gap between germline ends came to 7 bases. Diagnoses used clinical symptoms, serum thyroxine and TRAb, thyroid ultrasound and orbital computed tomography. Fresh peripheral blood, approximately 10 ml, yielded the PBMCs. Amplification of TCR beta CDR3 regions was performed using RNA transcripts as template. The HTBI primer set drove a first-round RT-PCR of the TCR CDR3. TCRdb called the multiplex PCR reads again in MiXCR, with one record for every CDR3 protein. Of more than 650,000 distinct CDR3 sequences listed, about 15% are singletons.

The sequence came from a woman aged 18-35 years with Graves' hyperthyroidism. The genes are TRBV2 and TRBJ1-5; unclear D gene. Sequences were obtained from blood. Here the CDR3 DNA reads TGTGCCAGCAGTGAGGTTCTGAGCAATCAGCCCCAGCATTTT. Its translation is CASSEVLSNQPQHF.